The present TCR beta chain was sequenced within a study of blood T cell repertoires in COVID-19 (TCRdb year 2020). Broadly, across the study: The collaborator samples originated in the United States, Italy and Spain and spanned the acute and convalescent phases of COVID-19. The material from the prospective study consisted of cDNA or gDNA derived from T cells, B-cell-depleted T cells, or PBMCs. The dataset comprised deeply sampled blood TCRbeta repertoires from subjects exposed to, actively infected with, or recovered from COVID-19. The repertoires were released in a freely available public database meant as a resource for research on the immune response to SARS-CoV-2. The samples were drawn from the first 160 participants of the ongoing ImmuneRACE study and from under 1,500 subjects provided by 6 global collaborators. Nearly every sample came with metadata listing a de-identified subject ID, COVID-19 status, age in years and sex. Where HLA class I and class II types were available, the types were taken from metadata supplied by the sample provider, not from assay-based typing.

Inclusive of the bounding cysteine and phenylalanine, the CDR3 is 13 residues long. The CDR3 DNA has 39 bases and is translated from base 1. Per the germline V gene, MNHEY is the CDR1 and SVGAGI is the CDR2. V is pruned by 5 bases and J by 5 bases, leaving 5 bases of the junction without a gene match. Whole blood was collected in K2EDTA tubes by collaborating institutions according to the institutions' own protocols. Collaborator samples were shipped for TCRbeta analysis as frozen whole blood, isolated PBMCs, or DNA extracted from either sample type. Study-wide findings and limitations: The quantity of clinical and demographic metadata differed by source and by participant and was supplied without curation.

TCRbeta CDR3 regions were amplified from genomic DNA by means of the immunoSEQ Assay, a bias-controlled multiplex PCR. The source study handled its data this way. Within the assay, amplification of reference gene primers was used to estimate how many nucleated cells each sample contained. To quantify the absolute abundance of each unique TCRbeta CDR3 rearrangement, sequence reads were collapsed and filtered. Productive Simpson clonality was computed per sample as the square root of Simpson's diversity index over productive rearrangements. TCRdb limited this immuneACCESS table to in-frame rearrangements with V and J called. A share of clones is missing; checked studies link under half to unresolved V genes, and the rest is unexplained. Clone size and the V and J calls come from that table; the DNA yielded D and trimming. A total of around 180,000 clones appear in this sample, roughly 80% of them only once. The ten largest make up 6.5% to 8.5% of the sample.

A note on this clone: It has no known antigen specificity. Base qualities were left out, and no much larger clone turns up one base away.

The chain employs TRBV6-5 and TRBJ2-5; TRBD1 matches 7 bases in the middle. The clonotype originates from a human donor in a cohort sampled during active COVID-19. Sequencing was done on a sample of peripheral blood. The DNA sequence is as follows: TGTGCCAGCAGTACGGGACAGAGGGAGACCCAGTACTTC. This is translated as CASSTGQRETQYF.